The 31 T cell receptor beta chains listed next were all sequenced from one sample in a study of blood T cell repertoires in COVID-19. Sequenced by immunoSEQ multiplex PCR; TCRdb stores in-frame clones only, minus some. Among more than 100,000 clones, about 76% were seen once, and the ten largest hold approximately 8.7%. The specimen sequenced was peripheral blood. These TCRs come from a woman between 55 and 75 years old with active or convalescent COVID-19.

This chain joins TRBV6-5 and TRBJ1-1; D possibly corresponds to TRBD1 (5 bases). Per the germline V gene, CDR1 is MNHEY and CDR2 is SVGAGI. The CDR3 has 13 amino acids. Trimming took off 8 bases at V and 5 bases at J, with 15 bases between the two ends. CDR3 sequence reads: CASRGIRGTEAFF. CDR3 nucleotide sequence: TGTGCCAGCCGAGGAATTCGGGGGACTGAAGCTTTCTTT.

As concerns this clone: This likely comes from a read error, as the CDR3 has no conserved phenylalanine or tryptophan at its end. It is unclear where the CDR3 begins or ends on the DNA, so no DNA is shown, and the CDR3 is as TCRdb lists it. J is TRBJ1-1 and V is TRBV24-1. A total of 12 residues make up the CDR3, ends included. Germline CDR1 reads KGHDR; CDR2 reads SFDVKD. CDR3: CATSDLNPRKDI.

This clone was counted once. J is TRBJ1-1 and V is TRBV5-1; D possibly corresponds to TRBD1 (5 bases). The germline CDR1 and CDR2 sequences are SGHRS and YFSETQ. The CDR3 consists of 13 residues. Trimming removed 7 bases from V and 2 bases from J, with 12 bases in between. The CDR3 DNA reads TGCGCCAGCTCGATCGACAGAAACACTGAAGCTTTCTTT. Its protein product is CASSIDRNTEAFF.

The sample holds one count of this clone. The chain recombines TRBV6-5 with TRBJ1-4; 7 positions match TRBD1. This CDR3 is built from 15 residues. The germline V gene encodes CDR1 MNHEY and CDR2 SVGAGI. V gave up 7 bases and J gave up 7 bases; unmatched junction bases: 12. CDR3 DNA: TGTGCCAGCACCTTGTCCCCGAGGGGGCGTGAAAAACTGTTTTTT. It encodes CASTLSPRGREKLFF.

The rearrangement joins TRBV7-2 to TRBJ2-7; D is perhaps TRBD1 (5 bases). Trimming took off 8 bases at V and 0 bases at J, with 20 bases between the two ends. The V gene's germline CDR1 is SGHTA and CDR2 FQGNSA. The CDR3 consists of 16 residues. This CDR3 reads CASGERGPLSSYEQYF. The CDR3 DNA is TGTGCCAGCGGCGAAAGGGGCCCTCTTAGCTCCTACGAGCAGTACTTC.

V and J are TRBV10-3 and TRBJ1-4; D may be TRBD1 (5 bases). V shed 3 bases and J shed 6 bases, with 14 bases lying between them. This CDR3 has 15 residues. Germline V gene sequence: CDR1 ENHRY, CDR2 SYGVKD. The CDR3 nucleotides are TGTGCCATCAGTGACGGGGGGGGGAGCTATGAAAAACTGTTTTTT. This encodes CAISDGGGSYEKLFF.

The gene calls are TRBV19 and TRBJ2-2; 9 nucleotides agree with TRBD2. The V and J ends lost 3 bases and 5 bases, in that order; junction bases with no gene match: 7. CDR3 size: 16 residues. CDR1 is LNHDA and CDR2 is SQIVND in the germline V gene (reference sequence). The CDR3 here is CASSMMAGGLTGELFF. The CDR3 region has the DNA TGTGCCAGTAGTATGATGGCGGGGGGGCTGACCGGGGAGCTGTTTTTT.

This clone has a handful of counts. The V call is TRBV5-5, the J call TRBJ2-7; D possibly corresponds to TRBD2 (7 bases). The CDR3 length is 15 residues. Deletions cut 6 bases from V and 5 bases from J, with 21 bases between. CDR1 is SGHKS, CDR2 YYEKEE, per germline (reference sequence). The DNA for the CDR3 is TGTGCCAGCACCCTAATGGGGGGGCACCTCGACGAGCAGTACTTC. Translation: CASTLMGGHLDEQYF.

This clone occurred many times. The chain uses TRBV30 and TRBJ2-7, with 16 bases aligning to TRBD2. Germline V gene data show CDR1 as GTSNPN and CDR2 as SVGIG (reference sequence). V was clipped by 4 bases and J by 4 bases; unmatched bases: 4. This CDR3 comprises 15 residues. CDR3 sequence (DNA): TGTGCCTGGACGGGACTAGCGGGAGGGATTTACGAGCAGTACTTC. Translated: CAWTGLAGGIYEQYF.

This clone has only a few counts. This chain uses TRBV6-2 or TRBV6-3 with TRBJ2-7, with 7 bases matching TRBD2. V was clipped by 2 bases and J by 2 bases; unmatched bases: 9. CDR1 MNHEY and CDR2 SVGEGT come from the germline V gene. There are 16 residues in the CDR3. The CDR3 here is CASSYGAGESPYEQYF. CDR3 sequence (DNA): TGTGCCAGCAGTTACGGGGCGGGAGAATCCCCCTACGAGCAGTACTTC.

The V call is TRBV3-1 (or the pseudogene TRBV3-2), the J call TRBJ1-4; unclear D gene. Trimming left V 3 bases short and J 8 bases short, with 4 bases between. This CDR3 is built from 11 residues. Germline assignment: CDR1 LGHDT and CDR2 YNNKEL (reference sequence). The CDR3 DNA follows: TGTGCCAGCAGCCATCTAGAAAAACTGTTTTTT. Translation gives CASSHLEKLFF.

This chain uses TRBV27 with TRBJ1-5; perhaps TRBD1 as D (6 bases). The CDR3 is made up of 13 amino acids. Germline values: CDR1 MNHEY, CDR2 SMNVEV (reference sequence). The V gene lost 3 bases and the J gene lost 7 bases, with 10 bases spanning the gap. In DNA, the CDR3 is TGTGCCAGCAGTTTTAGGGGGGGACAGCCCCAGCATTTT. Translation: CASSFRGGQPQHF.

The J gene is TRBJ1-3, the V gene TRBV29-1; D gene ambiguous. The CDR3 is 12 amino acids. Germline assignment: CDR1 SQVTM and CDR2 ANQGSEA. V lost 5 bases and J 0 bases, leaving 5 bases between the germline ends. This CDR3 is CSVIVSGNTIYF. The CDR3 DNA reads TGCAGCGTTATAGTCTCTGGAAACACCATATATTTT.

V is TRBV18 and J is TRBJ2-6; 12 bases match TRBD1. The J segment lost 4 bases and the V segment lost 6 bases, leaving 1 base of the junction unmatched. Per the germline V gene, CDR1 is KGHSH and CDR2 is LQKENI. The CDR3 consists of 15 residues. The DNA for the CDR3 is TGTGCCAGCTCGGGACAGGGGGCCGGGGCCAACGTCCTGACTTTC. It specifies CASSGQGAGANVLTF.

This chain connects TRBV6-2 or TRBV6-3 to TRBJ2-6, with D perhaps matching TRBD1 (5 bases). The CDR3 extends over 14 amino acids. V dropped 5 bases and J dropped 7 bases, with 12 bases sitting between them. CDR1 is MNHEY and CDR2 is SVGEGT in the germline V gene. The CDR3 protein is CASSIQGGANVLTF. For the CDR3, the DNA is TGTGCCAGCAGTATCCAGGGTGGCGCCAACGTCCTGACTTTC.

The chain recombines TRBV19 with TRBJ2-6, with 7 bases identical to TRBD2. Germline trimming cut 6 bases from V and 4 bases from J; bases unmatched to any gene: 18. Per the germline V gene, CDR1 is LNHDA and CDR2 is SQIVND (reference sequence). CDR3 length: 19 amino acids. The CDR3 bases are TGTGCCAGTAGCCGGGGGAGGGTCTTCGAACCATCAGGGGCCAACGTCCTGACTTTC. The encoded protein is CASSRGRVFEPSGANVLTF.

This clone showed up just once. The rearrangement joins TRBV9 to TRBJ2-3; D possibly corresponds to TRBD1 (5 bases). Germline V gene lookup returns CDR1 SGDLS and CDR2 YYNGEE. This CDR3 comprises 16 residues. The germline V and J ends were trimmed by 3 bases and 2 bases, with 16 bases remaining between them. The chain's CDR3 is CASSEGRDSLTDTQYF. As DNA, the CDR3 is TGTGCCAGCAGCGAGGGCAGAGACAGCCTCACAGATACGCAGTATTTT.

The chain recombines TRBV7-8 with TRBJ2-1, with 13 bases aligning to TRBD2. With 1 base clipped from V and 7 bases from J, the junction kept 7 bases outside the gene matches. Germline lookup yields CDR1 SGHVS and CDR2 FQNEAQ. This CDR3 spans 17 amino acids. Here the CDR3 reads CASSLDTSGRAKNEQFF. CDR3 sequence (DNA): TGTGCCAGCAGCTTAGATACTAGCGGGAGGGCCAAAAATGAGCAGTTCTTC. Using reference TRBV7-8 and TRBJ2-1 for the parts outside the CDR3, the full variable domain is GAGVSQSPRYKVAKRGQDVALRCDPISGHVSLFWYQQALGQGPEFLTYFQNEAQLDKSGLPSDRFFAERPEGSVSTLKIQRTQQEDSAVYLCASSLDTSGRAKNEQFFGPGTRLTVL.

The V gene is TRBV28, the J gene TRBJ1-5, with TRBD1 identical over 7 bases. Trimming at V came to 5 bases and at J to 1 base, leaving 5 bases not matched to a gene. The CDR3 consists of 15 residues. Germline V gene sequence: CDR1 MDHEN, CDR2 SYDVKM. The CDR3 nucleotides are TGTGCCAGCAGTGGCCGACAGGGAAGCAATCAGCCCCAGCATTTT. Its protein product is CASSGRQGSNQPQHF.

This clone has just one count. This chain connects TRBV5-1 to TRBJ2-1; the match to TRBD1 covers 10 bases. Germline-derived CDR1 and CDR2 are SGHRS and YFSETQ. The CDR3 sequence is 15 residues long. With 0 bases clipped from V and 6 bases from J, the junction kept 3 bases outside the gene matches. This CDR3 reads CASSLEGQGRNEQFF. CDR3 coding DNA: TGCGCCAGCAGCTTGGAGGGACAGGGGCGCAATGAGCAGTTCTTC.

Written as DNA, the CDR3 is TGCGCCAGCAGCCAAGATTGGAACAGGGGGTATCAGCCCCAGCATTTT. Its protein is CASSQDWNRGYQPQHF. This chain links TRBV4-1 with TRBJ1-5, with TRBD1 matching over 8 bases. The CDR3 has 16 residues. Germline CDR1 is MGHRA and CDR2 is YSYEKL. V was clipped by 0 bases and J by 5 bases; unmatched bases: 6.

The chain couples TRBV19 to TRBJ1-5, with 9 nucleotides matching TRBD1. With V trimmed by 1 base and J by 6 bases, 10 bases remained unmatched. CDR3 size: 17 residues. CDR1 is LNHDA and CDR2 is SQIVND in the germline V gene (reference sequence). This CDR3 is CASSIAPTGGGVQPQHF. CDR3 bases: TGTGCCAGTAGTATAGCCCCTACAGGGGGCGGCGTTCAGCCCCAGCATTTT.

The chain uses TRBV29-1 and TRBJ2-3; perhaps TRBD1 as D (6 bases). The CDR3 has 16 residues. V lost 4 bases, J lost 0 bases, and 17 bases lay in between. Per germline, CDR1 SQVTM and CDR2 ANQGSEA. The CDR3 DNA sequence: TGCAGCGTTGCTGGGACACTCACTTCTAGCACAGATACGCAGTATTTT. Translation gives CSVAGTLTSSTDTQYF.

The genes are TRBV7-8 and TRBJ1-2; 8 nucleotides line up with TRBD1. V was clipped by 5 bases and J by 4 bases; unmatched bases: 6. The CDR3 loop spans 14 amino acids. Germline lookup yields CDR1 SGHVS and CDR2 FQNEAQ. CDR3 sequence: CASSPADRAYGYTF. The CDR3 nucleotides are TGTGCCAGCAGCCCGGCGGACAGGGCCTATGGCTACACCTTC.

V gene TRBV7-2 combines with J gene TRBJ1-5, with 9 bases aligning to TRBD1. The CDR3 totals 14 residues. The J segment lost 4 bases and the V segment lost 4 bases, leaving 2 bases of the junction unmatched. Germline V gene data show CDR1 as SGHTA and CDR2 as FQGNSA. Written as DNA, the CDR3 is TGTGCCAGCAGCTCGACAGGGGGTAATCAGCCCCAGCATTTT. Its protein product is CASSSTGGNQPQHF.

The chain couples TRBV7-2 to TRBJ1-1; D is unclear. The CDR3 sequence is 14 residues long. Germline-derived CDR1 and CDR2 are SGHTA and FQGNSA. V was trimmed by 1 base and J by 1 base, leaving 7 bases between them. CDR3 sequence reads: CASSLVGGNTEAFF. Written as DNA, the CDR3 is TGTGCCAGCAGCTTAGTCGGTGGGAACACTGAAGCTTTCTTT.

The V and J genes are TRBV6-5 and TRBJ2-1, with D perhaps matching TRBD2 (5 bases). Deletions cut 7 bases from V and 4 bases from J, with 11 bases between. This CDR3 has 13 residues. CDR1 is MNHEY, CDR2 SVGAGI, per germline. The CDR3: CASKFTGYNEQFF. For the CDR3, the DNA is TGTGCCAGCAAATTCACGGGATACAATGAGCAGTTCTTC.

The rearrangement joins TRBV6-5 to TRBJ1-1, with TRBD1 matching 7 bases. The germline V gene has CDR1 MNHEY and CDR2 SVGAGI. The junction had 5 bases not matched to a gene; V was cut back by 7 bases and J by 0 bases. CDR3 length equals 14 residues. CDR3 in amino acids: CASTSGQLNTEAFF. CDR3 DNA: TGTGCCAGCACCTCGGGACAGTTGAACACTGAAGCTTTCTTT.

J is TRBJ2-3 and V is TRBV19, with D tentatively TRBD2 (6 bases). This CDR3 contains 13 residues. V shed 6 bases and J shed 3 bases, with 10 bases lying between them. Germline CDR1 LNHDA, CDR2 SQIVND (reference sequence). CDR3 sequence: CASRGTSTDTQYF. In DNA, the CDR3 is TGTGCCAGTAGGGGGACTTCAACAGATACGCAGTATTTT.

V is TRBV7-9 and J is TRBJ2-7; unclear D gene. CDR3 size: 12 residues. V lost 3 bases, J lost 7 bases, and 10 bases lay in between. The germline V gene encodes CDR1 SEHNR and CDR2 FQNEAQ (reference sequence). CDR3 protein: CASSFDRGEQYV. The CDR3 bases are TGTGCCAGCAGCTTTGACCGAGGAGAGCAGTACGTC.

Only one count was recorded for this clone. The rearrangement uses TRBV5-6 and TRBJ1-2, with TRBD1 matching over 7 bases. The germline V gene has CDR1 SGHDT and CDR2 YYEEEE. The junction had 10 bases not matched to a gene; V was cut back by 4 bases and J by 7 bases. This CDR3 has 14 residues. DNA for the CDR3: TGTGCCAGCAGCGGGAGACAGGGAGTCGGTGGCTACACCTTC. Its protein is CASSGRQGVGGYTF.